The subject of this entry is one T cell receptor beta chain. The antigen remains unidentified. TCRdb reanalysed the RT-PCR reads using MiXCR and keeps one entry per CDR3 protein. The table records around 480,000 distinct CDR3 sequences, 15% to 20% of them present only once. The data are from a study of response to subunit inactivated influenza vaccine. Study-level points and caveats: The authors put forward the suggestion that each seasonal influenza vaccination may bring in only a limited number of new T cells.

The V and J ends lost 4 bases and 2 bases respectively, with 12 bases between them. In germline, CDR1 is LGHDT, CDR2 YNNKEL (reference sequence). The CDR3 covers 14 residues. This receptor was obtained from a man in his fifties or sixties who received an inactivated influenza vaccine. This specimen was CD4+ T cells sorted from PBMCs, taken less than 25 months after vaccination. The chain has TRBV3-1 and TRBJ2-7; D is possibly TRBD2 (6 bases). CDR3 DNA: TGTGCCAGCAGCCTCCGGGGGACGGCCTACGAGCAGTACTTC. Translation: CASSLRGTAYEQYF.